This TCR beta chain appears in the sequencing data of a study of T cells in Graves' hyperthyroidism and ophthalmopathy. Study summary: Before treatment of any kind, peripheral blood was taken at initial diagnosis. Regarding the study as a whole: Also found in blood were most expanded thyroid clonotypes above 0.001.

In the case of this clonotype: Its target is unknown.

Germline CDR1 and CDR2: LNHNV and YYDKDF (reference sequence). Unmatched junction bases numbered 5, after V lost 2 bases and J lost 2 bases. This CDR3 is 16 amino acids long. What was amplified from RNA transcripts were TCR beta CDR3 regions. A first-round RT-PCR of the TCR CDR3 used the HTBI primer set. TCRdb passed the multiplex PCR reads through MiXCR, listing each CDR3 protein once. The sample records hundreds of thousands of distinct CDR3 sequences, about 14% being singletons. PBMCs came from more than 9 ml fresh peripheral blood. This TCR was sampled from a woman aged 45-65 years with Graves' ophthalmopathy. Sequencing input: blood. The chain couples TRBV15 to TRBJ2-5, with TRBD2 matching over 10 bases. In DNA form, the CDR3 reads TGTGCCACCAGCAGACTCGAAGCGGGAGGGCAAGAGACCCAGTACTTC. Translation: CATSRLEAGGQETQYF. Full variable domain (outside the CDR3, taken from reference TRBV15 and TRBJ2-5): DAMVIQNPRYQVTQFGKPVTLSCSQTLNHNVMYWYQQKSSQAPKLLFHYYDKDFNNEADTPDNFQSRRPNTSFCFLDIRSPGLGDTAMYLCATSRLEAGGQETQYFGPGTRLLVL.